The 29 T cell receptor beta chains below were found in one sample sequenced in a study of blood T cell repertoires in COVID-19. Data came from immunoSEQ multiplex PCR; TCRdb stores just in-frame clones and leaves some out. The sample carries 200,000 to 300,000 clones, roughly 77% recorded once. Sequencing input: peripheral blood. The source is a woman of 80 years or more with acute or convalescent COVID-19.

V gene TRBV29-1 combines with J gene TRBJ1-5; 8 nucleotides line up with TRBD1. CDR1 is SQVTM, CDR2 ANQGSEA, per germline. The CDR3 loop spans 13 amino acids. After removal of 3 bases from V and 7 bases from J, the junction contained 5 bases not matched to a gene. CDR3 bases: TGCAGCGTTGACCCAGGGGGCAGGCAGCCCCAGCATTTT. It codes for CSVDPGGRQPQHF. Full variable domain (outside the CDR3, taken from reference TRBV29-1 and TRBJ1-5): SAVISQKPSRDICQRGTSLTIQCQVDSQVTMMFWYRQQPGQSLTLIATANQGSEATYESGFVIDKFPISRPNLTFSTLTVSNMSPEDSSIYLCSVDPGGRQPQHFGDGTRLSIL.

The chain recombines TRBV3-1 (or the pseudogene TRBV3-2) with TRBJ2-5; TRBD2 matches 13 bases. Germline V gives CDR1 LGHDT, CDR2 YNNKEL (reference sequence). This CDR3 has 16 amino acids. V dropped 5 bases and J dropped 3; count of bases not matched to a gene: 6. CDR3: CASSSRLAGGKETQYF. In DNA, the CDR3 is TGTGCCAGCAGCTCGCGACTAGCGGGAGGTAAAGAGACCCAGTACTTC.

The rearrangement joins TRBV10-1 to TRBJ2-1; 9 bases agree with TRBD2. Germline V gives CDR1 WNHNN, CDR2 SYGVQD (reference sequence). V lost 3 bases and J lost 6; bases outside the gene matches: 6. This CDR3 comprises 15 residues. The CDR3 loop reads CASSDPTSGPNEQFF. CDR3 nucleotides: TGCGCCAGCAGTGATCCGACTAGCGGTCCCAATGAGCAGTTCTTC.

V is TRBV19 and J is TRBJ1-6; tentative D call: TRBD1 (5 bases). CDR1 LNHDA and CDR2 SQIVND come from the germline V gene (reference sequence). The V end lost 0 bases, the J end lost 8 bases, and 11 bases lay between the germline ends. CDR3 length: 15 residues. This CDR3 is CASSIDKGSYSPLHF. The CDR3 DNA reads TGTGCCAGTAGTATAGATAAGGGGTCGTATTCACCCCTCCACTTT.

A few counts support this clone. The CDR3 DNA reads TGTGCCAGCAGCTCTGACCCGACAGGGACCACCGGGGAGCTGTTTTTT. Encoded protein: CASSSDPTGTTGELFF. The chain joins TRBV7-9 to TRBJ2-2; TRBD1 aligns across 7 bases. Germline V gene lookup returns CDR1 SEHNR and CDR2 FQNEAQ (reference sequence). J lost 4 bases, V lost 4 bases, and 9 bases had no gene match. This CDR3 has 16 amino acids.

The rearrangement links TRBV11-2 to TRBJ2-3; the D gene is possibly TRBD2 (6 bases). Trimming left V 5 bases short and J 2 bases short, with 14 bases between. The CDR3 runs to 15 residues. The germline CDR1 and CDR2 sequences are SGHAT and FQNNGV. This CDR3 is CASSPRELYTDTQYF. CDR3 DNA sequence: TGTGCCAGCAGCCCCCGGGAGCTTTACACAGATACGCAGTATTTT.

On this clone itself: Within the sample, other DNA sequences also encode this same CDR3. V is TRBV3-1 (or the pseudogene TRBV3-2) and J is TRBJ1-5; 10 bases map to TRBD1. The germline gives CDR1 LGHDT, CDR2 YNNKEL (reference sequence). V shed 4 bases, J shed 4 bases, and the junction held 1 base outside the gene matches. This CDR3 contains 14 residues. CDR3 amino acids: CASSRDRGNQPQHF. In DNA, the CDR3 is TGTGCCAGCAGCCGGGACAGGGGAAATCAGCCCCAGCATTTT.

The chain employs TRBV6-5 and TRBJ2-7; 9 bases map to TRBD2. The V gene's germline CDR1 is MNHEY and CDR2 SVGAGI. The CDR3 has 13 residues. J gave up 5 bases and V 2 bases, and 1 base lay outside the gene matches. CDR3 residues: CASSYSGRNEQYF. The CDR3 DNA follows: TGTGCCAGCAGTTACAGCGGGAGGAACGAGCAGTACTTC.

This clone was detected only a few times. The gene calls are TRBV5-1 and TRBJ2-7; 9 bases are a match to TRBD2. The CDR3 sequence is 17 residues long. Looked up from germline, CDR1 is SGHRS and CDR2 is YFSETQ. Unmatched junction bases numbered 7, after V lost 0 bases and J lost 0 bases. The CDR3 DNA is TGCGCCAGCAGCTTGGTGGCGCGGGGGGGTAGCTCCTACGAGCAGTACTTC. It yields the protein CASSLVARGGSSYEQYF.

The V call is TRBV5-4, the J call TRBJ1-2; no clear D gene. The germline V gene encodes CDR1 SGHNT and CDR2 YYREEE (reference sequence). There are 13 residues in the CDR3. Trimming took 0 bases from V and 7 from J, leaving 10 bases between them. The CDR3 here is CASSLAEVRGYTF. The DNA of the CDR3 is TGTGCCAGCAGCTTGGCCGAGGTGCGTGGCTACACCTTC.

The CDR3 coding sequence is TGCGCCAGCAGCTCCGGACAGGGGTTTGGCAATGAGCAGTTCTTC. Protein: CASSSGQGFGNEQFF. This chain uses TRBV5-1 with TRBJ2-1; TRBD1 aligns across 9 bases. The CDR3 is made up of 15 amino acids. The germline CDR1 and CDR2 sequences are SGHRS and YFSETQ. Trimming took 3 bases from V and 6 from J; bases not matched to a gene: 7.

The J gene is TRBJ1-2, the V gene TRBV6-2 or TRBV6-3; TRBD1 matches 7 bases. Germline CDR1 MNHEY, CDR2 SVGEGT. This CDR3 spans 14 amino acids. V lost 6 bases, J lost 4 bases, and 8 bases stayed unmatched. CDR3 residues: CASSAPTGIYGYTF. The CDR3 region has the DNA TGTGCCAGCAGCGCCCCGACAGGGATCTATGGCTACACCTTC.

The rearrangement uses TRBV10-1 and TRBJ2-5; 8 nucleotides line up with TRBD2. The CDR3 totals 13 residues. Germline loops: CDR1 WNHNN, CDR2 SYGVQD (reference sequence). J gave up 5 bases and V 8 bases, and 7 bases lay outside the gene matches. CDR3 sequence reads: CASVVASGETQYF. Here the CDR3 DNA reads TGCGCCAGCGTTGTAGCTAGCGGGGAGACCCAGTACTTC.

The chain employs TRBV18 and TRBJ1-6; 9 bases agree with TRBD1. This CDR3 comprises 15 residues. The V and J ends lost 3 bases and 8 bases, in that order; junction bases with no gene match: 5. Per the germline V gene, CDR1 is KGHSH and CDR2 is LQKENI. The CDR3 nucleotides are TGTGCCAGCTCACCCGCCGGGACAGGGCATTCACCCCTCCACTTT. Translating gives CASSPAGTGHSPLHF.

The chain joins TRBV30 to TRBJ1-2; a weak D match, TRBD1 (5 bases). Trimming pared 0 bases from V and 8 bases from J, leaving 16 bases between. Germline CDR1 and CDR2: GTSNPN and SVGIG (reference sequence). This CDR3 is built from 14 residues. CDR3 sequence: CAWSVRGTRGGYTF. CDR3 DNA sequence: TGTGCCTGGAGTGTAAGGGGAACACGAGGCGGCTACACCTTC.

This clone came up once. The chain employs TRBV6-2 or TRBV6-3 and TRBJ2-7; a weak D match, TRBD1 (6 bases). Germline values: CDR1 MNHEY, CDR2 SVGEGT. Trimming took off 6 bases at V and 3 bases at J, with 12 bases between the two ends. This CDR3 comprises 13 residues. The CDR3 region has the DNA TGTGCCAGCAGCCCGGGACATCACTACGAGCAGTACTTC. It encodes CASSPGHHYEQYF.

DNA of the CDR3: TGTGCCAGCAGTCTAGGACTAGCGGGAGCTTTAAACATTCAGTACTTC. Residues: CASSLGLAGALNIQYF. The chain combines TRBV2 with TRBJ2-4; 13 bases align to TRBD2. Germline CDR1 SNHLY, CDR2 FYNNEI. The V gene end was trimmed by 5 bases and the J gene end by 6 bases; junction bases not matched to a gene: 7. This CDR3 contains 16 residues.

This sequence joins TRBV5-5 and TRBJ2-7, with TRBD1 matching over 9 bases. This CDR3 has 15 residues. The V segment lost 4 bases and the J segment 0 bases; nucleotides outside the gene matches: 5. Germline values: CDR1 SGHKS, CDR2 YYEKEE (reference sequence). The CDR3 DNA reads TGTGCCAGCAGCCCCGGGACAGGGAGCTCCTACGAGCAGTACTTC. It encodes CASSPGTGSSYEQYF. The complete variable domain, with remaining parts taken from reference TRBV5-5 and TRBJ2-7, reads DAGVTQSPTHLIKTRGQQVTLRCSPISGHKSVSWYQQVLGQGPQFIFQYYEKEERGRGNFPDRFSARQFPNYSSELNVNALLLGDSALYLCASSPGTGSSYEQYFGPGTRLTVT.

The chain joins TRBV11-3 to TRBJ1-1, with no clear D. Germline-derived CDR1 and CDR2 are SGHNT and YENEEA. V was pared by 5 bases and J by 4 bases, with 11 bases between. The CDR3 runs to 13 residues. The CDR3 here is CASSPTAGTEAFF. The CDR3 nucleotides are TGTGCCAGCAGCCCAACGGCGGGCACTGAAGCTTTCTTT. Complete variable domain (other parts from reference TRBV11-3 and TRBJ1-1): EAGVVQSPRYKIIEKKQPVAFWCNPISGHNTLYWYLQNLGQGPELLIRYENEEAVDDSQLPKDRFSAERLKGVDSTLKIQPAELGDSAVYLCASSPTAGTEAFFGQGTRLTVV.

The table lists this clone with a count of one. V and J are TRBV5-1 and TRBJ2-7; 9 bases align to TRBD1. CDR1 is SGHRS and CDR2 is YFSETQ in the germline V gene. The length of the CDR3 is 13 residues. The trim removed 6 bases at V and 13 bases at J, leaving 14 bases unmatched. This CDR3 is CASTALEQGAKYF. The CDR3, as DNA: TGCGCCAGCACCGCTTTAGAACAGGGGGCTAAATACTTC.

This clone has a count of ten or more. V and J are TRBV3-1 (or the pseudogene TRBV3-2) and TRBJ2-2; 12 bases are shared with TRBD2. Per germline, CDR1 LGHDT and CDR2 YNNKEL (reference sequence). This CDR3 has 15 residues. Trimming cost V 5 bases and J 5 bases; bases outside gene matches: 3. CDR3 nucleotide sequence: TGTGCCAGCAGCTTAGGACTAGCGGGAACCGGGGAGCTGTTTTTT. It translates to CASSLGLAGTGELFF.

V and J are TRBV28 and TRBJ1-6; the match to TRBD1 covers 7 bases. Germline-derived CDR1 and CDR2 are MDHEN and SYDVKM. The length of the CDR3 is 16 residues. The V gene end was trimmed by 2 bases and the J gene end by 7 bases; junction bases not matched to a gene: 8. CDR3 in DNA: TGTGCCAGCAGTTTAGAGGGCAGGGGGAGGAATTCACCCCTCCACTTT. Protein product: CASSLEGRGRNSPLHF.

In this sample, this clone turned up a few times. This chain links TRBV6-6 with TRBJ1-5; D is possibly TRBD1 (5 bases). The CDR3 has 15 residues. Germline CDR1 and CDR2: MNHNY and SVGAGI (reference sequence). Trimming cost V 6 bases and J 2 bases, with 14 bases left between them. CDR3 amino acids: CASRPQGGGNQPQHF. In DNA form, the CDR3 reads TGTGCCAGCAGACCCCAGGGCGGAGGCAATCAGCCCCAGCATTTT.

The genes are TRBV6-5 and TRBJ1-4; tentatively, D is TRBD1 (6 bases). The CDR3 extends over 15 amino acids. Germline V gene data show CDR1 as MNHEY and CDR2 as SVGAGI. V lost 6 bases to trimming and J lost 5 bases, with 16 bases between them. The CDR3 loop is CASRPSGGPNEKLFF. The DNA of the CDR3 is TGTGCCAGCAGACCCAGCGGGGGCCCCAATGAAAAACTGTTTTTT.

This clone was detected only a few times. The chain employs TRBV5-4 and TRBJ2-2; D not certain. CDR1 is SGHNT, CDR2 YYREEE, per germline (reference sequence). CDR3 length equals 14 residues. V was shortened by 7 bases and J by 4 bases, with 14 bases between the two germline ends. This CDR3 is CASHPGVSTGELFF. DNA of the CDR3: TGTGCCAGCCACCCAGGCGTCAGCACCGGGGAGCTGTTTTTT.

This sequence joins TRBV6-5 and TRBJ2-7; D ambiguous. Trimming left V 6 bases short and J 0 bases short, with 6 bases between. Germline CDR1 is MNHEY and CDR2 is SVGAGI. The CDR3 contains 12 residues. The CDR3 is CASRADSYEQYF. CDR3 nucleotide sequence: TGTGCCAGCAGGGCGGACTCCTACGAGCAGTACTTC.

The chain joins TRBV4-2 to TRBJ2-7; 13 bases match TRBD2. The CDR3 length is 16 residues. Germline CDR1 and CDR2: LGHNA and YNFKEQ. The trim removed 3 bases at V and 3 bases at J, leaving 5 bases unmatched. This chain's CDR3 is CASSQTLAGGLYEQYF. The DNA of the CDR3 is TGTGCCAGCAGCCAGACACTAGCGGGGGGGCTCTACGAGCAGTACTTC.

The V gene is TRBV5-1, the J gene TRBJ1-1, with a weak D call TRBD1 (5 bases). The CDR3 spans 14 residues. V lost 3 bases to trimming and J lost 4 bases, with 13 bases between them. CDR1 SGHRS and CDR2 YFSETQ come from the germline V gene. The CDR3 sequence is CASSSRAAGTEAFF. The CDR3 DNA sequence: TGCGCCAGCAGCTCCAGGGCGGCAGGCACTGAAGCTTTCTTT.

The gene calls are TRBV7-9 and TRBJ1-1, with unresolved D. Germline-derived CDR1 and CDR2 are SEHNR and FQNEAQ (reference sequence). V lost 2 bases to trimming and J lost 0 bases, with 10 bases between them. There are 15 residues in the CDR3. The CDR3 DNA reads as TGTGCCAGCAGCTTATGGCTTGACATGAACACTGAAGCTTTCTTT. It specifies CASSLWLDMNTEAFF.